A single sample gave rise to the 4 T cell receptor beta chains below, sequenced in a study of blood T cells in healthy people across ages (dated by TCRdb to the mid-2010s). Receptors were amplified or captured by 5' RACE. Sequenced using an Illumina HiSeq 2500. A second PCR of about 6 to 12 cycles was performed with a sample-barcoded 5' primer and a J-beta primer mix. TCRdb applied fastp at Q25 and MiXCR to the public reads, then kept only in-frame beta chains. Rows are unified per CDR3 protein, each entry keeping the most common DNA and genes. In this sample the table shows about 970,000 distinct CDR3 sequences, roughly half of which occur a single time. About a fifth of the sample comes from the top ten. The source material was blood. The receptors shown here come from a woman aged 55-69 years in good health.

This clonotype was seen a handful of times. This CDR3 is CATPPAHTKSNEQLDEQFF. The CDR3 DNA sequence: TGTGCCACCCCCCCCGCGCACACTAAAAGTAATGAGCAGTTGGATGAGCAGTTCTTC. The chain carries TRBV28 and TRBJ2-1; no firm D call. The CDR3 runs to 19 residues. Germline assignment: CDR1 MDHEN and CDR2 SYDVKM. The germline V and J ends were trimmed by 10 bases and 8 bases, with 36 bases remaining between them.

This clonotype came up many times. The chain uses TRBV5-1 and TRBJ2-5; D uncertain. Trimming took off 5 bases at V and 5 bases at J, with 13 bases between the two ends. Germline V CDR1 and CDR2: SGHRS, YFSETQ. The CDR3 is 13 amino acids. CDR3 in amino acids: CASSPGSGETQYF. The CDR3 DNA reads TGCGCCAGCAGTCCCGGTAGTGGGGAGACCCAGTACTTC.

The V call is TRBV29-1, the J call TRBJ1-1, with 8 bases matching TRBD1. V trimming: 4 bases; J trimming: 5 bases; junction bases outside the gene matches: 6. The CDR3 extends over 13 amino acids. Germline V lookup: CDR1 SQVTM, CDR2 ANQGSEA. This CDR3 is CSVAGGVGTEAFF. The CDR3 bases are TGCAGCGTTGCAGGGGGCGTCGGGACTGAAGCTTTCTTT.

The DNA for the CDR3 is TGTGCCAGCAGCTCGATTAGCACAGATACGCAGTATTTT. Translation: CASSSISTDTQYF. This chain links TRBV7-8 with TRBJ2-3, with D hard to call. Germline CDR1 and CDR2: SGHVS and FQNEAQ. There are 13 residues in the CDR3. V lost 4 bases and J 0 bases, leaving 5 bases between the germline ends.